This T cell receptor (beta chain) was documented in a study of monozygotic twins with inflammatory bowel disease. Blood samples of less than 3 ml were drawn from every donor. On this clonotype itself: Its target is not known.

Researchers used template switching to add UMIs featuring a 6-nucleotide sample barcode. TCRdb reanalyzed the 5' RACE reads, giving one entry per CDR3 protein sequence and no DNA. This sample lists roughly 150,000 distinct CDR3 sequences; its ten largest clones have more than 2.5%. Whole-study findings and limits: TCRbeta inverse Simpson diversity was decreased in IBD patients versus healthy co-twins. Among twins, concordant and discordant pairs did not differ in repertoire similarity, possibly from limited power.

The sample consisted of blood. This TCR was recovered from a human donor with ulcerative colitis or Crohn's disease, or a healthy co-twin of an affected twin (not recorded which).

CDR3 region: CASSMGQGGNQPQHF. The V call is TRBV5-1, the J call TRBJ1-5; TCRdb indicates TRBD1, and absent DNA this call remains unverified. The CDR3 is 15 amino acids. Germline CDR1 is SGHRS and CDR2 is YFSETQ.